This entry concerns a single T cell receptor beta chain. Use of 60 Vbeta and 13 Jbeta primers characterized the PCR. Sequenced by immunoSEQ multiplex PCR; TCRdb stores in-frame clones only, minus some. The data show 150,000 to 250,000 clones, roughly 72% seen once. These data belong to a study of cytomegalovirus exposure and HLA in healthy donors. Study information: HLA-typed donors were the source of 82 million or so unique TCRs, which an early data release held.

Specimen: PBMCs. This TCR was recovered from a man younger than 40 in good health and CMV-seronegative.

DNA for the CDR3: TGTGCCAGCACCATGAGGGGACTAGCCCGCACAGATACGCAGTATTTT. As protein: CASTMRGLARTDTQYF. The chain couples TRBV27 to TRBJ2-3, with 9 bases aligning to TRBD2. This CDR3 is 16 amino acids long. Germline lookup yields CDR1 MNHEY and CDR2 SMNVEV (reference sequence). J lost 1 base, V lost 7 bases, and 9 bases had no gene match.